The rows below give T cell receptor beta chains drawn from one sample of a study of metastatic and nonmetastatic thyroid tumors. TCRdb used MiXCR to call clones anew from the PCR reads. The table shows approximately 13,000 clones, with approximately 30% occurring only once. Sequencing was performed on tumor tissue. The receptor source for this set is a female donor with papillary thyroid cancer or a benign thyroid nodule (not recorded which). Some clones in this sample may be carry-over from other donors' samples. Each CDR3 is given without its conserved first and last residue.

TRBV6-5,ASSYSTSGRETQY
TRBV29-1,SVEGLAGGKNTGELF
TRBV7-2,ASSLAATRNNEQF
TRBV27,ASTQGTSGYNEQF
TRBV6-1,ASTTSGEGVHEQY
TRBV20-1,SADSVVARNEQF
TRBV29-1,SVMTGTGSAHEQF
TRBV18,ASPPDGARENLF
TRBV2,ASSEALRDRGRDSGYT
TRBV2,ASMPGGFGSYEQH
TRBV15,ATSRDLAGGLYNEQF
TRBV6-1,ASSPGLQSWEQY
TRBV6-5,ASSYESPAGGPDEQY
TRBV10-1,ASSESGAGVFEQY
TRBV5-6,ASSLGGINYGYT
TRBV11-2,ASSLQFGLAEYNEQF
TRBV19,ASSILEGQGGNTEAF
TRBV27,ASSLLAGVGNEQF
TRBV11-2,ASSWPELAGDTGELF
TRBV27,ASSLCQRLAGQGDTQY
TRBV5-1,ASSLRALPTTNEKLF
TRBV11-2,ASRTSGSGTDTQY
TRBV20-1,SSPVGAKRETKY
TRBV29-1,SVEVISGRGVNEQF
TRBV7-2,ASSLATSGRNTGELF
TRBV30,AWRASSYNEQF
TRBV19,ASSIRRGTTTYEQY
TRBV29-1,SVLGGRGPIVRILH
TRBV27,ASSSPNQPQH
TRBV11-2,ARIIAGTETQY
TRBV19,ASIGGEGGGTEAF
TRBV2,ASSGHMAYYEQY
TRBV3-1,ASSALFLGSGANVLT
TRBV28,ASSLQNNSPLH
TRBV19,ASSPGRHGEQY
TRBV2,TSSKPRDRTNYEQY
TRBV19,ASTTARLVGWGPTGELF
TRBV4-1,ASSQDTQITDTQY
TRBV27,ASSLGTGSYEQY
TRBV5-1,ASSLVQGANEKLF